This passage covers 14 T cell receptor beta chains from one sample sequenced in a study of CD4+ T cells in melanoma. Assay used: immunoSEQ multiplex PCR; TCRdb lists only in-frame clones, some missing. Of about 9,900 clones in the sample, about 70% were seen once. Sequenced material: peripheral blood. These receptors came from a human donor with melanoma.

This chain uses TRBV7-5 with TRBJ2-7; no check of the table's D call, TRBD1, against the DNA was made. TRBV7-5 is a pseudogene locus. This CDR3 region has 15 residues. The CDR3 DNA reads as TGTGCCAGCAGCCACGACATGGGCGCTTCCTACGAGCAGTACTTC. Translated, it gives CASSHDMGASYEQYF.

The gene calls are TRBV5-6 and TRBJ1-1, with D maybe TRBD1 (5 bases). Germline values: CDR1 SGHDT, CDR2 YYEEEE. The CDR3 is 14 residues long. V lost 0 bases and J lost 1, with 7 bases in between. For the CDR3, the DNA is TGTGCCAGCAGCTTGGTGGGGGGGAACACTGAAGCTTTCTTT. It yields the protein CASSLVGGNTEAFF.

The CDR3 DNA reads TGTGCCACCAGCGACCGGGACAGGAACTATGGCTACACCTTC. Amino acid sequence: CATSDRDRNYGYTF. The chain employs TRBV15 and TRBJ1-2; 8 bases line up with TRBD1. V lost 5 bases and J lost 2; bases outside the gene matches: 4. The germline gives CDR1 LNHNV, CDR2 YYDKDF (reference sequence). The CDR3 is made up of 14 amino acids.

In its sample, this clone was seen once. This may be a read error: a much more frequent sequence differs by one nucleotide. Other nucleotide sequences from this sample produce the same CDR3. This chain links TRBV10-3 with TRBJ2-5; D gene uncertain. The end of the DNA is better explained by TRBJ2-7, so the J call may be wrong. CDR1 and CDR2 from the germline V gene are ENHRY and SYGVKD. This CDR3 region has 12 residues. The CDR3 spells CAISESPYEQYF. Written as DNA, the CDR3 is TGTGCCATCAGTGAGTCCCCCTACGAGCAGTACTTC.

V and J are TRBV9 and TRBJ2-7; D unclear. The CDR3 is 14 residues long. V lost 1 base and J lost 2, with 10 bases in between. Germline values: CDR1 SGDLS, CDR2 YYNGEE. CDR3 region: CASSVMPGTYEQYF. In nucleotides, the CDR3 is TGTGCCAGCAGCGTAATGCCCGGAACCTACGAGCAGTACTTC.

This chain connects TRBV20-1 to TRBJ1-6; D is unclear. CDR3 length equals 11 residues. Germline assignment: CDR1 DFQATT and CDR2 SNEGSKA (reference sequence). Trimming stripped 5 bases from V and 10 bases from J, with 9 bases between. CDR3 sequence: CSAGPQSPLHF. Written as DNA, the CDR3 is TGCAGTGCTGGGCCTCAGTCACCCCTCCACTTT.

The chain couples TRBV5-1 to TRBJ2-5; a weak D match, TRBD1 (5 bases). V shed 2 bases and J shed 4 bases, with 15 bases lying between them. From germline, CDR1 is SGHRS and CDR2 YFSETQ. The CDR3 has 15 residues. The CDR3 DNA follows: TGCGCCAGCAGCTTTTCGGCAGGGTCGGGAGAGACCCAGTACTTC. This sequence encodes CASSFSAGSGETQYF.

J is TRBJ1-1 and V is TRBV7-3, with a possible D match to TRBD1 (5 bases). Germline V gene data show CDR1 as SGHTA and CDR2 as FQGTGA. The CDR3 is made up of 13 amino acids. Trimming stripped 6 bases from V and 5 bases from J, with 13 bases between. CDR3 region: CASSDGGWTEAFF. The CDR3 DNA sequence: TGTGCCAGCAGTGACGGGGGGTGGACTGAAGCTTTCTTT.

The CDR3 bases are TGTGCCCGCGAAGGTAGACGGGGGGCCGGGGAGACCCAGTACTTC. Amino acid sequence: CAREGRRGAGETQYF. The chain carries TRBV30 and TRBJ2-5; the D gene is possibly TRBD2 (7 bases). The V end lost 8 bases, the J end lost 5 bases, and 24 bases lay between the germline ends. The CDR3 totals 15 residues. Germline CDR1 reads GTSNPN; CDR2 reads SVGIG (reference sequence).

This chain uses TRBV10-3 with TRBJ2-7; D is unresolved. With 3 bases removed from V and 2 bases from J, the gap between germline ends came to 5 bases. The CDR3 is made up of 12 amino acids. In germline, CDR1 is ENHRY, CDR2 SYGVKD. DNA for the CDR3: TGTGCCATCAGTGACAGCCCCTACGAGCAGTACTTC. This translates into CAISDSPYEQYF.

CDR3 amino acids: CASDRQGGTGELFF. CDR3 DNA sequence: TGTGCCAGTGATAGACAGGGAGGCACCGGGGAGCTGTTTTTT. The chain joins TRBV19 to TRBJ2-2; tentatively, D is TRBD1 (7 bases). The germline gives CDR1 LNHDA, CDR2 SQIVND (reference sequence). V shed 8 bases and J shed 4 bases, with 14 bases lying between them. CDR3 size: 14 residues.

This clone was detected ten times or more. In the same sample, other DNA sequences code for this CDR3. V usage is TRBV7-2 and J usage is TRBJ2-2; D not certain. CDR3 length equals 12 residues. CDR1 SGHTA and CDR2 FQGNSA come from the germline V gene. Trimming pared 1 base from V and 5 bases from J, leaving 2 bases between. CDR3 nucleotides: TGTGCCAGCAGCTTAGAGACCGGGGAGCTGTTTTTT. Translating gives CASSLETGELFF.

This clone has more than one count but fewer than ten. This chain connects TRBV6-1 to TRBJ2-7; maybe TRBD1 (5 bases). There are 12 residues in the CDR3. CDR1 and CDR2 (germline): MNHNS, SASEGT. Trimming removed 9 bases from V and 2 bases from J, with 11 bases in between. In DNA, the CDR3 is TGTGCCAGTACCCCAGGGCCCTACGAGCAGTACTTC. This gives the protein CASTPGPYEQYF.

The chain carries TRBV6-1 and TRBJ2-6, with D unresolved. The V end lost 10 bases, the J end lost 2 bases, and 6 bases lay between the germline ends. The CDR3 contains 12 residues. Germline loops: CDR1 MNHNS, CDR2 SASEGT. DNA for the CDR3: TGTGCCACCATGGCTGGGGCCAACGTCCTGACTTTC. The encoded protein is CATMAGANVLTF.